The 26 T cell receptor beta chains below all came from one sample that was sequenced in a study of blood T cell repertoires in COVID-19. TCRdb's table, derived via immunoSEQ multiplex PCR, lists solely in-frame clones and lacks some. The sample has 110,000 to 150,000 clones; roughly 80% are singletons. Input material: peripheral blood. All receptors come from a man in his 70s who had recovered from COVID-19.

This chain joins TRBV30 and TRBJ2-7; 8 bases are a match to TRBD1. The length of the CDR3 is 13 residues. Unmatched junction bases numbered 3, after V lost 3 bases and J lost 2 bases. Germline lookup yields CDR1 GTSNPN and CDR2 SVGIG (reference sequence). Written as DNA, the CDR3 is TGTGCCTGGAGGACAGGGGAAACCTACGAGCAGTACTTC. Its protein is CAWRTGETYEQYF.

A few counts support this clone. The CDR3 spells CASSESEAGEKLFF. CDR3 bases: TGCGCCAGCAGTGAGTCGGAGGCTGGGGAAAAACTGTTTTTT. This rearrangement joins TRBV10-2 to TRBJ1-4; D not certain. The germline V gene encodes CDR1 WSHSY and CDR2 SAAADI. There are 14 residues in the CDR3. V lost 0 bases, J lost 8 bases, and 10 bases lay in between.

This clone was detected only once. The V and J genes are TRBV29-1 and TRBJ1-5; TRBD1 matches at 8 bases. The CDR3 is made up of 13 amino acids. Germline V gives CDR1 SQVTM, CDR2 ANQGSEA. V trimming: 7 bases; J trimming: 2 bases; junction bases outside the gene matches: 4. The CDR3 DNA is TGCAGCGGTGGACAGGGTGGCAATCAGCCCCAGCATTTT. Translating gives CSGGQGGNQPQHF.

The CDR3 DNA sequence: TGTGCCTGGAGTGTACAGGGGCTGCCACGGGAGACCCAGTACTTC. Amino acids: CAWSVQGLPRETQYF. The rearrangement joins TRBV30 to TRBJ2-5, with 7 bases fitting TRBD1. Germline CDR1 GTSNPN, CDR2 SVGIG (reference sequence). J was trimmed by 5 bases and V by 0 bases; bases with no gene match: 9. The CDR3 sequence is 15 residues long.

The rearrangement joins TRBV2 to TRBJ2-3; D is possibly TRBD1 (5 bases). The germline CDR1 and CDR2 sequences are SNHLY and FYNNEI. V gave up 6 bases and J gave up 7 bases, with 11 bases separating them. CDR3 length: 12 amino acids. The CDR3 DNA is TGTGCCAGCAGCGTGGACACCTATACGCAGTATTTT. It encodes CASSVDTYTQYF. The whole variable domain, filled in from reference TRBV2 and TRBJ2-3, reads EPEVTQTPSHQVTQMGQEVILRCVPISNHLYFYWYRQILGQKVEFLVSFYNNEISEKSEIFDDQFSVERPDGSNFTLKIRSTKLEDSAMYFCASSVDTYTQYFGPGTRLTVL.

J is TRBJ1-2 and V is TRBV6-5, with 8 positions matching TRBD1. The J segment lost 3 bases and the V segment lost 0 bases, leaving 3 bases of the junction unmatched. The germline CDR1 and CDR2 sequences are MNHEY and SVGAGI. CDR3 size: 15 residues. The CDR3 sequence: CASSYSKQGDYGYTF. The CDR3 nucleotides are TGTGCCAGCAGTTACTCGAAACAGGGGGACTATGGCTACACCTTC.

V gene TRBV19 combines with J gene TRBJ2-1; 8 positions match TRBD2. This CDR3 has 15 amino acids. Unmatched junction bases numbered 10, after V lost 4 bases and J lost 8 bases. CDR1 is LNHDA and CDR2 is SQIVND in the germline V gene (reference sequence). The CDR3, as DNA: TGTGCCAGTAGTACCCCCCGGGCGGGGGGCGATGAGCAGTTCTTC. This translates into CASSTPRAGGDEQFF.

V and J are TRBV6-2 or TRBV6-3 and TRBJ2-7; D is undetermined. Per the germline V gene, CDR1 is MNHEY and CDR2 is SVGEGT. The V end lost 2 bases, the J end lost 7 bases, and 15 bases lay between the germline ends. The CDR3 has 14 amino acids. This chain's CDR3 is CASSYALAGWEQYF. The DNA for the CDR3 is TGTGCCAGCAGTTACGCTCTTGCAGGCTGGGAGCAGTACTTC.

The V call is TRBV2, the J call TRBJ2-2, with TRBD2 identical over 8 bases. Per the germline V gene, CDR1 is SNHLY and CDR2 is FYNNEI. The CDR3 runs 16 residues. The V and J ends lost 6 bases and 4 bases, in that order; junction bases with no gene match: 10. The CDR3 protein is CASRALAVGTTGELFF. In DNA, the CDR3 is TGTGCCAGCAGGGCACTAGCGGTGGGGACCACCGGGGAGCTGTTTTTT. Full variable domain (outside the CDR3, taken from reference TRBV2 and TRBJ2-2): EPEVTQTPSHQVTQMGQEVILRCVPISNHLYFYWYRQILGQKVEFLVSFYNNEISEKSEIFDDQFSVERPDGSNFTLKIRSTKLEDSAMYFCASRALAVGTTGELFFGEGSRLTVL.

The chain links TRBV19 to TRBJ2-2; TRBD1 aligns across 10 bases. The CDR3 spans 13 residues. Germline lookup yields CDR1 LNHDA and CDR2 SQIVND (reference sequence). Trimming took 8 bases from V and 6 from J; bases not matched to a gene: 3. The CDR3 coding sequence is TGTGCCAGTGACAGGGGGCGGGCCGGGGAGCTGTTTTTT. This sequence encodes CASDRGRAGELFF.

The sample holds a few counts of this clone. The chain is built from TRBV7-9 and TRBJ2-3; 7 positions agree with TRBD2. The CDR3 sequence is 16 residues long. Germline V lookup: CDR1 SEHNR, CDR2 FQNEAQ (reference sequence). The ends lost 1 base at V and 6 bases at J; junction bases unmatched: 10. The CDR3 here is CASSLGSSGGADTQYF. Written as DNA, the CDR3 is TGTGCCAGCAGCTTAGGATCTAGCGGAGGCGCCGATACGCAGTATTTT.

The rearrangement links TRBV6-5 to TRBJ2-6, with 7 bases matching TRBD2. Germline V lookup: CDR1 MNHEY, CDR2 SVGAGI. After removal of 11 bases from V and 4 bases from J, the junction contained 5 bases not matched to a gene. The CDR3 sequence is 13 residues long. CDR3 sequence (DNA): TGTGCCGCTGGGGGGGTCGGGGCCAACGTCCTGACTTTC. It translates to CAAGGVGANVLTF.

This clone was observed a handful of times. V usage is TRBV24-1 and J usage is TRBJ2-5; 7 bases fit TRBD1. The length of the CDR3 is 15 residues. The V gene's germline CDR1 is KGHDR and CDR2 SFDVKD. With V trimmed by 1 base and J by 5 bases, 6 bases remained unmatched. CDR3 DNA sequence: TGTGCCACCAGTGATTTTGTACAGGGGAAGGAGACCCAGTACTTC. Translating gives CATSDFVQGKETQYF.

This chain links TRBV4-1 with TRBJ2-7, with D tentatively TRBD2 (5 bases). The germline gives CDR1 MGHRA, CDR2 YSYEKL. This CDR3 comprises 16 residues. The V and J ends lost 1 base and 6 bases respectively, with 19 bases between them. The CDR3 nucleotides read TGCGCCAGCAGCCAAGCCTTCCTAGCTCAGGACCTCGAGCAGTACTTC. Protein product: CASSQAFLAQDLEQYF.

This chain connects TRBV5-4 to TRBJ2-1, with D possibly matching TRBD1 (5 bases). Germline V gives CDR1 SGHNT, CDR2 YYREEE (reference sequence). CDR3 length: 14 amino acids. V was shortened by 4 bases and J by 6 bases, with 14 bases between the two germline ends. The DNA of the CDR3 is TGTGCCAGCAGCCAGAATTCTAGGGGCAATGAGCAGTTCTTC. As protein: CASSQNSRGNEQFF.

Regarding this clone: The identical CDR3 is also encoded by other nucleotide sequences in the sample. This chain uses TRBV18 with TRBJ2-5; weak D call: TRBD1 (5 bases). Trimming left V 3 bases short and J 5 bases short, with 10 bases between. The CDR3 sequence is 13 residues long. The germline CDR1 and CDR2 sequences are KGHSH and LQKENI. CDR3 coding DNA: TGTGCCAGCTCACCCGGTGCAGGGGAGACCCAGTACTTC. Translating it yields CASSPGAGETQYF.

This CDR3 is CASTQGAGGELFF. In DNA, the CDR3 is TGCGCCAGCACCCAGGGGGCCGGCGGGGAGCTGTTTTTT. The chain employs TRBV5-1 and TRBJ2-2; TRBD1 matches at 8 bases. After removal of 6 bases from V and 7 bases from J, the junction contained 5 bases not matched to a gene. The CDR3 totals 13 residues. CDR1 and CDR2 (germline): SGHRS, YFSETQ.

The chain joins TRBV5-1 to TRBJ2-3; TRBD2 aligns across 8 bases. The CDR3 loop spans 14 amino acids. Germline values: CDR1 SGHRS, CDR2 YFSETQ. J was trimmed by 3 bases and V by 4 bases; bases with no gene match: 4. For the CDR3, the DNA is TGCGCCAGCAGCCCGACTAGCGTTACAGATACGCAGTATTTT. Its protein is CASSPTSVTDTQYF.

This chain uses TRBV5-5 with TRBJ1-1, with unresolved D. Germline CDR1 reads SGHKS; CDR2 reads YYEKEE (reference sequence). V was pared by 0 bases and J by 6 bases, with 3 bases between. The CDR3 covers 11 residues. For the CDR3, the DNA is TGTGCCAGCAGCTTGGTCGCTGAAGCTTTCTTT. Translation gives CASSLVAEAFF.

This clone was observed a few times. The CDR3 end shows no conserved phenylalanine or tryptophan, and so a read error is likely. The limits of the CDR3 on the DNA are not certain, so only TCRdb's listed CDR3 is given. V usage is TRBV6-2 or TRBV6-3 and J usage is TRBJ2-7; TRBD2 was called by the table and not checked on the DNA. The CDR3 length is 13 residues, termini included. Per the germline V gene, CDR1 is MNHEY and CDR2 is SVGEGT. The CDR3 sequence: CASSYTPGSGSRI.

The V gene is TRBV6-2 or TRBV6-3, the J gene TRBJ2-5; D not resolved. The V gene's germline CDR1 is MNHEY and CDR2 SVGEGT. The V gene lost 2 bases and the J gene lost 0 bases, with 19 bases spanning the gap. The CDR3 has 18 residues. As DNA, the CDR3 is TGTGCCAGCAGTTACACGCCGCGGTTGGCGGAGCACCAAGAGACCCAGTACTTC. Its protein is CASSYTPRLAEHQETQYF.

The chain has TRBV10-3 and TRBJ2-3; 9 nucleotides line up with TRBD2. CDR3 size: 12 residues. CDR1 is ENHRY, CDR2 SYGVKD, per germline. The trim removed 9 bases at V and 5 bases at J, leaving 3 bases unmatched. DNA for the CDR3: TGTGCCATTCGGACTAGCGAAGATACGCAGTATTTT. This sequence encodes CAIRTSEDTQYF.

The rearrangement joins TRBV12-3 or TRBV12-4 to TRBJ2-2; D remains ambiguous. V was shortened by 7 bases and J by 3 bases, with 3 bases between the two germline ends. There are 11 residues in the CDR3. CDR3 sequence: CASKHTGELFF. CDR3 DNA: TGTGCCAGCAAGCACACCGGGGAGCTGTTTTTT.

The sample holds a few counts of this clone. This sequence joins TRBV5-1 and TRBJ2-7; the match to TRBD2 covers 7 bases. V lost 2 bases and J lost 6; bases outside the gene matches: 5. Germline loops: CDR1 SGHRS, CDR2 YFSETQ. This CDR3 has 13 amino acids. The CDR3 sequence: CASSFRGSGEQYF. The CDR3 DNA follows: TGCGCCAGCAGCTTCCGCGGGAGCGGCGAGCAGTACTTC.

The V call is TRBV30, the J call TRBJ2-3; TRBD2 aligns across 11 bases. The CDR3 is 15 residues long. Germline-derived CDR1 and CDR2 are GTSNPN and SVGIG (reference sequence). Trimming removed 1 base from V and 0 bases from J; junction bases left unmatched: 0. The CDR3 is CAWSGLAGSTDTQYF. DNA of the CDR3: TGTGCCTGGAGTGGACTAGCGGGGAGCACAGATACGCAGTATTTT.

This clone was seen more than once but under ten times. The rearrangement uses TRBV29-1 and TRBJ2-2; 10 bases map to TRBD1. The CDR3 sequence is 14 residues long. Germline lookup yields CDR1 SQVTM and CDR2 ANQGSEA. V gave up 7 bases and J gave up 4 bases; unmatched junction bases: 6. CDR3 DNA sequence: TGCAGCGCTAGGACAGGGGGTATCACCGGGGAGCTGTTTTTT. This gives the protein CSARTGGITGELFF.